Presented here are 3 T cell receptor beta chains from one specimen sequenced in a study of shared clonotypes between healthy human individuals. The data were produced by immunoSEQ multiplex PCR, yet TCRdb's version contains in-frame clones alone and is incomplete. The sample contains a few million clones, 80% to 95% of which appear only once. Input material: naive CD4+ T cells from PBMCs. Sample subset: CD45RA+ positively selected. The source of these receptors is a man aged 18 to 29 in good health. Some clones in this sample may be carry-over from other donors' samples.

V and J are TRBV2 and TRBJ2-5; 7 nucleotides agree with TRBD2. CDR3 size: 14 residues. With 7 bases clipped from V and 5 bases from J, the junction kept 10 bases outside the gene matches. Germline-derived CDR1 and CDR2 are SNHLY and FYNNEI. The CDR3 reads CASIYAGVVETQYF. The CDR3, as DNA: TGTGCCAGCATTTATGCGGGAGTCGTGGAGACCCAGTACTTC.

This clone was found a few times. The rearrangement uses TRBV4-2 and TRBJ1-3; 8 bases align to TRBD1. V was pared by 1 base and J by 0 bases, with 2 bases of the junction left unmatched. CDR1 LGHNA and CDR2 YNFKEQ come from the germline V gene. The CDR3 is 16 amino acids. The CDR3 nucleotides read TGTGCCAGCAGCCAAGTGGACAGGGCCTCTGGAAACACCATATATTTT. It yields the protein CASSQVDRASGNTIYF.

With respect to this clone: The junction departs from the called germline gene at one end, perhaps through a read error. Other nucleotide sequences from this sample produce the same CDR3. This chain connects TRBV7-9 to TRBJ2-2, with unresolved D. This CDR3 region has 15 residues. The germline gives CDR1 SEHNR, CDR2 FQNEAQ (reference sequence). In nucleotides, the CDR3 is TGCGCCAGCAGCTTAGTCTCGGCTAACACCGGGGAGCTGTTTTTT. It translates to CASSLVSANTGELFF.